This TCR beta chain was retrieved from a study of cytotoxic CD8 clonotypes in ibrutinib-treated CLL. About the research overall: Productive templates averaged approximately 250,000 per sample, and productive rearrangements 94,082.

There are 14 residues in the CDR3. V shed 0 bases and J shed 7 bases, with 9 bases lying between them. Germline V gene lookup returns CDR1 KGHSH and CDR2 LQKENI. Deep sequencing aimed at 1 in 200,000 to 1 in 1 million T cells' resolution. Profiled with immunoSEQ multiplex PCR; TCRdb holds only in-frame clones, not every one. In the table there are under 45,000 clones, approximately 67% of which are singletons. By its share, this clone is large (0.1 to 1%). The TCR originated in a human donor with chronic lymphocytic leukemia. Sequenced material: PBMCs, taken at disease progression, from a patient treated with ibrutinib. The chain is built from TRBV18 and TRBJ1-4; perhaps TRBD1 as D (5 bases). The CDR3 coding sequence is TGTGCCAGCTCACCACCCCAGGGTAGTGAAAAACTGTTTTTT. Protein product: CASSPPQGSEKLFF. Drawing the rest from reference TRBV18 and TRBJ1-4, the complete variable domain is NAGVMQNPRHLVRRRGQEARLRCSPMKGHSHVYWYRQLPEEGLKFMVYLQKENIIDESGMPKERFSAEFPKEGPSILRIQQVVRGDSAAYFCASSPPQGSEKLFFGSGTQLSVL.